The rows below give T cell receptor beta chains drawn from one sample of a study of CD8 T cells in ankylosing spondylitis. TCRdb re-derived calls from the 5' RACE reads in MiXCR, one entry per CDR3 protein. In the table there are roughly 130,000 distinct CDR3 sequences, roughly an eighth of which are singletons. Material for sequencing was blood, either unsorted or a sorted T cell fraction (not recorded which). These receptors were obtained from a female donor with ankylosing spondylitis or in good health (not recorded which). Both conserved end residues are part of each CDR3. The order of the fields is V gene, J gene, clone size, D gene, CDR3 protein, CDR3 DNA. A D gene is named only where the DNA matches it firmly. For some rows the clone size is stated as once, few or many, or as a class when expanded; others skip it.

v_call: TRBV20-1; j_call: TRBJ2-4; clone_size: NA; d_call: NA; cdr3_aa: CSAKGDLAKNIQYF; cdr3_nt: TGCAGTGCTAAAGGGGACCTAGCCAAAAACATTCAGTACTTC
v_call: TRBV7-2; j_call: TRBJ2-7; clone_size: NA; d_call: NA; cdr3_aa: CATSFSGPSYEQYF; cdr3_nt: TGTGCCACCAGTTTTAGCGGACCCTCCTACGAGCAGTACTTC
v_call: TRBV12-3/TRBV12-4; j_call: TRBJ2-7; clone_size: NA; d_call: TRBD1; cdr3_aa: CASSRTGRSYEQYF; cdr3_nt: TGTGCCAGCAGTCGGACAGGGAGGTCCTACGAGCAGTACTTC
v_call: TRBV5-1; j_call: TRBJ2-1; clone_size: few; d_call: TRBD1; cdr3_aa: CASSPGQGAGKIDEQFF; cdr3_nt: TGCGCCAGCAGCCCGGGACAGGGGGCTGGTAAGATCGATGAGCAGTTCTTC
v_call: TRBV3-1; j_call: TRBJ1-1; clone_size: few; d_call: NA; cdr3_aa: CASSHGGGSEAFF; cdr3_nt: TGTGCCAGCAGCCACGGGGGCGGATCTGAAGCTTTCTTT
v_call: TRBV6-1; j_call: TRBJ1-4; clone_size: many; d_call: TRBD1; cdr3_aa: CASRKQGAGAEKLFF; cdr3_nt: TGTGCCAGCAGAAAACAGGGGGCGGGTGCTGAAAAACTGTTTTTT
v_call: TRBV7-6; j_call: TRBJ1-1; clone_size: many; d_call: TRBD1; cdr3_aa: CASSSTGGKTEAFF; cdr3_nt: TGTGCCAGCAGCTCGACAGGGGGCAAAACTGAAGCTTTCTTT
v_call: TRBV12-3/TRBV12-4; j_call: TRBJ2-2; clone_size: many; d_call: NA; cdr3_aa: CASSLDGVAGELFF; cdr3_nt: TGTGCCAGCAGTTTAGACGGGGTAGCCGGGGAGCTGTTTTTT
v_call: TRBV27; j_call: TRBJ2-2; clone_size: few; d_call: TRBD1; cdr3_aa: CASSEGTGVAGELFF; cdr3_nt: TGTGCCAGCAGTGAAGGGACAGGGGTCGCCGGGGAGCTGTTTTTT
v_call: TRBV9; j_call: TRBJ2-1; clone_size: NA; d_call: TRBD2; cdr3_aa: CASSVGSSGTYNEQFF; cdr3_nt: TGTGCCAGCAGCGTAGGCTCTAGCGGGACTTACAATGAGCAGTTCTTC
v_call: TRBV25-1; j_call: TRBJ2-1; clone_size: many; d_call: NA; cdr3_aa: CASSGKVTDEQFF; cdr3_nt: TGTGCCAGCAGCGGAAAGGTAACGGATGAGCAGTTCTTC
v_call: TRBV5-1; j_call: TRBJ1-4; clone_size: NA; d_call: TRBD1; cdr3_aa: CASSRDSRGNEKLFF; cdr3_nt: TGCGCCAGCAGCCGGGACAGCAGGGGTAATGAAAAACTGTTTTTT
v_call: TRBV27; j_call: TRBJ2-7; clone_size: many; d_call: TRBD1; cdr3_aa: CASSRTGGPNEQYF; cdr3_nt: TGTGCCAGCAGTAGGACAGGGGGACCGAACGAGCAGTACTTC
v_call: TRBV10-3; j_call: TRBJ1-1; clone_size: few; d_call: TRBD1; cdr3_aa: CAISERGLTEAFF; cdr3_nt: TGTGCCATCAGTGAGAGGGGGCTCACTGAAGCTTTCTTT
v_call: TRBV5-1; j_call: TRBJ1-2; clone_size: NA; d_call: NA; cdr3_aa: CASSFREANYGYTF; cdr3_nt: TGCGCCAGCAGCTTCAGAGAAGCTAACTATGGCTACACCTTC
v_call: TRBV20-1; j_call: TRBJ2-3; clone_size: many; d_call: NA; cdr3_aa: CSAKTGLDTQYF; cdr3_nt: TGCAGTGCAAAAACAGGGTTGGATACGCAGTATTTT
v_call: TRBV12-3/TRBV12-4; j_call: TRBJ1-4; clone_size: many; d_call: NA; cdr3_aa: CASSYRTTGEKLFF; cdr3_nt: TGTGCCAGCAGTTACAGGACAACGGGTGAAAAACTGTTTTTT
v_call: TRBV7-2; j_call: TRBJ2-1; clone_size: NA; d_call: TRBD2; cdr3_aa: CASSLAPRTSGDNEQFF; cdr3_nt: TGTGCCAGCAGCTTAGCACCTAGGACTAGTGGGGACAATGAGCAGTTCTTC
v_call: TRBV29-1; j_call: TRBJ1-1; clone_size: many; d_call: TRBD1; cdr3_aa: CSVDGQGAQSEAFF; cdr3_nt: TGCAGCGTTGACGGACAGGGGGCACAGTCTGAAGCTTTCTTT
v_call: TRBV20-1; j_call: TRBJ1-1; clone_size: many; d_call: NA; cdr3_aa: CSATGWTVNTEAFF; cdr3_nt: TGCAGTGCTACCGGATGGACAGTGAACACTGAAGCTTTCTTT
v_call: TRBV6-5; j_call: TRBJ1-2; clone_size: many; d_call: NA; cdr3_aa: CASSYGRGYGYTF; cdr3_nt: TGTGCCAGCAGTTACGGCAGGGGCTATGGCTACACCTTC
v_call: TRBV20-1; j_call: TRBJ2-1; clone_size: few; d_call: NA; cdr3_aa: CSARPGPNEQFF; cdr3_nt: TGCAGTGCTAGACCGGGACCCAATGAGCAGTTCTTC
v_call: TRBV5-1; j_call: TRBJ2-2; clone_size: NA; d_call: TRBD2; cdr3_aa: CASSLRLAKNTGELFF; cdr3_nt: TGCGCCAGCAGCTTGAGACTAGCTAAGAACACCGGGGAGCTGTTTTTT
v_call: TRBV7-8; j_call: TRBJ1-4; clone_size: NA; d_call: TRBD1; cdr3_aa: CASSLEHGTGGEKLFF; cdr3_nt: TGTGCCAGCAGCTTAGAGCACGGGACAGGGGGTGAAAAACTGTTTTTT
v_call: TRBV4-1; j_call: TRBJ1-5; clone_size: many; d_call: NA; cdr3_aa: CASSQDLRDPYSNQPQHF; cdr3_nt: TGCGCCAGCAGCCAAGATCTTAGGGATCCCTATAGCAATCAGCCCCAGCATTTT
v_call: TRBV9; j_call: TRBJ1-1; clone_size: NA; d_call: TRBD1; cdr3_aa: CVSSARDRSMNTEAFF; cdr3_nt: TGTGTCAGCAGCGCGAGGGACAGAAGTATGAACACTGAAGCTTTCTTT
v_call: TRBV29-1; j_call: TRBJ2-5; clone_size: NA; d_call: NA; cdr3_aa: CSVAPRGGGETQYF; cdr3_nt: TGCAGCGTTGCCCCGCGAGGTGGAGGGGAGACCCAGTACTTC
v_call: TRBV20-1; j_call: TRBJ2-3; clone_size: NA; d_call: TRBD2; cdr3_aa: CSARLAGGRADTQYF; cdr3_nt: TGCAGTGCTAGACTAGCGGGAGGGCGGGCAGATACGCAGTATTTT
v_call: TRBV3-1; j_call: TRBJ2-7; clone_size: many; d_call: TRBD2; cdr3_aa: CASSQGGGGREQYF; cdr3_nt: TGTGCCAGCAGCCAAGGCGGGGGGGGCCGCGAGCAGTACTTC
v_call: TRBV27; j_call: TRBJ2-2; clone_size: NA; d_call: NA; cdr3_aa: CASSFQQGPGELFF; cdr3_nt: TGTGCCAGCAGTTTCCAACAGGGACCCGGGGAGCTGTTTTTT
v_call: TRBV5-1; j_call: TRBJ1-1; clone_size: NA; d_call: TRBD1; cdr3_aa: CASSLAWTGDKRTTEAFF; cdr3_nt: TGCGCCAGCAGCTTGGCATGGACAGGGGATAAAAGAACCACTGAAGCTTTCTTT
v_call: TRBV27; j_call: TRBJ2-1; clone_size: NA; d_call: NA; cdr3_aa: CASSLYQSSSYNEQFF; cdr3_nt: TGTGCCAGCAGTTTATATCAGTCTAGCTCCTACAATGAGCAGTTCTTC
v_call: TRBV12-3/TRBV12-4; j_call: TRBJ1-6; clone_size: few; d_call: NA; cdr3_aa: CASSVGSPLHF; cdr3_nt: TGTGCCAGCTCAGTTGGTTCACCCCTCCACTTT
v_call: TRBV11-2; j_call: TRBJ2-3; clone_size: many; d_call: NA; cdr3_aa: CASSLNRGTDTQYF; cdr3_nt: TGTGCCAGCAGCTTAAACAGGGGCACAGATACGCAGTATTTT
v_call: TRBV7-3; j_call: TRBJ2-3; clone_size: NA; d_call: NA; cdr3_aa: CASNLNRVATDTQYF; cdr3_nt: TGTGCCAGCAACCTTAATAGAGTAGCAACAGATACGCAGTATTTT
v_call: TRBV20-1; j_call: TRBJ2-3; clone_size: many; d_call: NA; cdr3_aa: CSRRSFSSSTDTQYF; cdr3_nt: TGCAGTCGAAGATCTTTCTCCTCTAGCACAGATACGCAGTATTTT
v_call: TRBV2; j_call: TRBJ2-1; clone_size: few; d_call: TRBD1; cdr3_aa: CASIQRTGVGEQFF; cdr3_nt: TGTGCCAGCATCCAAAGAACAGGGGTGGGTGAGCAGTTCTTC
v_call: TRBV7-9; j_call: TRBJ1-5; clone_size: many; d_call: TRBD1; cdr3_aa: CASSLGDRLNQPQHF; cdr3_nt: TGTGCCAGCAGCTTAGGGGACAGGCTAAATCAGCCCCAGCATTTT
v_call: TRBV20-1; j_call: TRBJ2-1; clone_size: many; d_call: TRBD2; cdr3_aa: CSARDLSGSSYNEQFF; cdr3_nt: TGCAGTGCTAGAGATCTTAGCGGGAGTTCTTACAATGAGCAGTTCTTC
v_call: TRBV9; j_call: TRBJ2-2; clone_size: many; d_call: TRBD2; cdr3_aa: CASSVVGDYPGELFF; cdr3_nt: TGTGCCAGCAGCGTAGTAGGGGACTACCCCGGGGAGCTGTTTTTT
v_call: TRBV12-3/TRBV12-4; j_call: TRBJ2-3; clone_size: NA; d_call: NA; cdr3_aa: CASSFFLGSGADTQYF; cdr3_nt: TGTGCCAGCAGTTTCTTCCTTGGGTCAGGCGCTGATACGCAGTATTTT
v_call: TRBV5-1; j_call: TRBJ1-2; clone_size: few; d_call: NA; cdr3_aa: CASSPRLNYGYTF; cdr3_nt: TGCGCCAGCAGCCCGCGTCTAAACTATGGCTACACCTTC
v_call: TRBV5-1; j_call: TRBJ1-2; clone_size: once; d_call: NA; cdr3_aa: CASSLEVGRWHGYTF; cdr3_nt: TGCGCCAGCAGCTTGGAGGTGGGACGCTGGCATGGCTACACCTTC
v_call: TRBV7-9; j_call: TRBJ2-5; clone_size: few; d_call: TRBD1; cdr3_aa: CASSLTTGEETQYF; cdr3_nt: TGTGCCAGCAGCTTAACAACAGGGGAAGAGACCCAGTACTTC